This T cell receptor beta chain was recorded in a study of T cells in Graves' hyperthyroidism and ophthalmopathy. General observations from the study: The model foresaw ophthalmopathy a median approximately 6.1 months prior to onset. The blood repertoire included most of the expanded thyroid clonotypes above 0.001.

TCR beta CDR3 sequences were amplified from RNA transcripts. With the HTBI primer set, the TCR CDR3 went through a first round of RT-PCR. TCRdb processed the multiplex PCR reads anew with MiXCR; each CDR3 protein has one entry. The sample has around 97,000 distinct CDR3 sequences, over 45% seen once. Researchers defined stable Graves' hyperthyroidism as no ophthalmopathy progression within 18 months. The diagnoses drew upon clinical symptoms, serum thyroxine and TRAb, thyroid ultrasound and orbital computed tomography. The ends lost 3 bases at V and 7 bases at J; junction bases unmatched: 8. CDR3 length equals 16 residues. CDR1 is KGHDR, CDR2 SFDVKD, per germline. Turning to this clonotype: Its antigen is unknown.

The sequence came from a man aged 35 to 55 with Graves' hyperthyroidism. Sample: blood. This chain uses TRBV24-1 with TRBJ1-1, with TRBD1 matching over 12 bases. In nucleotides, the CDR3 is TGTGCCACCAGTGATGCATCCGGGACAGGGGGCAGTGAAGCTTTCTTT. Amino acids: CATSDASGTGGSEAFF.